The 16 T cell receptor beta chains reported below all come from one sample, sequenced in a study of CD4 T cells in relation to SARS-CoV-2 and coronaviruses. CD4+ T cells from unexposed donors were obtained before the COVID-19 pandemic (2011-2018). The cells were cultured for under 13 days before CD4+ T cells were isolated. Sequenced by immunoSEQ multiplex PCR; TCRdb stores in-frame clones only, minus some. The sample holds 20,000 or so clones, less than 85% seen once. These receptors have no identified antigens. Sequencing was done on a sample of CD4+ T cells from PBMCs, cultured in vitro. These receptors originate from a human donor in good health.

V is TRBV6-1 and J is TRBJ2-5; 10 bases agree with TRBD2. This CDR3 is 15 amino acids long. Germline CDR1 MNHNS, CDR2 SASEGT. V lost 2 bases, J lost 5 bases, and 5 bases stayed unmatched. The CDR3 spells CASSELAGAWETQYF. CDR3 DNA sequence: TGTGCCAGCAGTGAACTAGCGGGAGCGTGGGAGACCCAGTACTTC.

The V call is TRBV11-2, the J call TRBJ1-1; D not resolved. V lost 2 bases and J 5 bases, leaving 3 bases between the germline ends. Germline V gene data show CDR1 as SGHAT and CDR2 as FQNNGV. This CDR3 has 11 amino acids. In DNA form, the CDR3 reads TGTGCCAGCAGCTTACGTACTGAAGCTTTCTTT. It encodes CASSLRTEAFF.

This sequence joins TRBV28 and TRBJ1-1, with a weak D call TRBD1 (6 bases). Germline values: CDR1 MDHEN, CDR2 SYDVKM. V was trimmed by 6 bases and J by 7 bases, leaving 12 bases between them. This CDR3 comprises 12 residues. This CDR3 reads CASSLQGNEAFF. The CDR3, as DNA: TGTGCCAGCAGCTTACAGGGAAATGAAGCTTTCTTT. Filled out from reference TRBV28 and TRBJ1-1, the complete variable domain reads DVKVTQSSRYLVKRTGEKVFLECVQDMDHENMFWYRQDPGLGLRLIYFSYDVKMKEKGDIPEGYSVSREKKERFSLILESASTNQTSMYLCASSLQGNEAFFGQGTRLTVV.

The V call is TRBV12-5, the J call TRBJ2-7, with 8 nucleotides matching TRBD1. V gave up 0 bases and J gave up 7 bases; unmatched junction bases: 11. This CDR3 contains 16 residues. CDR1 and CDR2 from the germline V gene are LGHNT and FRNRAP. The CDR3 DNA follows: TGTGCTAGTGGTTTGGTACTAATGGGCAGGGACAGGGAGCAGTACTTC. As protein: CASGLVLMGRDREQYF.

The rearrangement joins TRBV11-2 to TRBJ2-5; 13 bases fit TRBD2. The CDR3 loop spans 17 amino acids. V trimming: 6 bases; J trimming: 3 bases; junction bases outside the gene matches: 10. The germline V gene encodes CDR1 SGHAT and CDR2 FQNNGV. DNA for the CDR3: TGTGCCAGCAGTTGGACTAGCGGGAGCAGGTCGAAAGAGACCCAGTACTTC. Translation gives CASSWTSGSRSKETQYF.

J is TRBJ2-4 and V is TRBV18; D remains ambiguous. This CDR3 contains 15 residues. Looked up from germline, CDR1 is KGHSH and CDR2 is LQKENI. Trimming took 0 bases from V and 0 from J, leaving 6 bases between them. CDR3 sequence reads: CASSPPGRAKNIQYF. CDR3 nucleotides: TGTGCCAGCTCACCACCGGGCAGAGCCAAAAACATTCAGTACTTC.

The V and J genes are TRBV9 and TRBJ2-1; no clear D gene. Trimming pared 4 bases from V and 7 bases from J, leaving 9 bases between. Germline CDR1 reads SGDLS; CDR2 reads YYNGEE. CDR3 length equals 12 residues. CDR3 coding DNA: TGTGCCAGCAGCTCCCAGGTAAATGAGCAGTTCTTC. It specifies CASSSQVNEQFF. The entire variable domain, with the rest obtained from reference TRBV9 and TRBJ2-1, is as follows: DSGVTQTPKHLITATGQRVTLRCSPRSGDLSVYWYQQSLDQGLQFLIQYYNGEERAKGNILERFSAQQFPDLHSELNLSSLELGDSALYFCASSSQVNEQFFGPGTRLTVL.

The V and J genes are TRBV21-1 and TRBJ1-4; TRBD1 was called by the table and not checked on the DNA. TRBV21-1 is a documented pseudogene. This CDR3 contains 12 residues. CDR3 bases: TGTGCCAGCAGAAAACTCAGCAGGGAAGCGTTTTTT. Residues: CASRKLSREAFF.

The chain carries TRBV5-1 and TRBJ2-1; the D is unclear. Deletions cut 9 bases from V and 7 bases from J, with 23 bases between. Germline V CDR1 and CDR2: SGHRS, YFSETQ. The CDR3 has 15 amino acids. CDR3 bases: TGCGCCACTGCGATTTCTCGGGCGAACAAGAATGAGCAGTTCTTC. It yields the protein CATAISRANKNEQFF.

The chain couples TRBV18 to TRBJ1-2; 8 bases agree with TRBD1. Trimming removed 0 bases from V and 4 bases from J; junction bases left unmatched: 4. The length of the CDR3 is 15 residues. Germline V gives CDR1 KGHSH, CDR2 LQKENI. The CDR3 bases are TGTGCCAGCTCACCACCGGAGGACAGGGTCTATGGCTACACCTTC. It encodes CASSPPEDRVYGYTF.

This clone was counted between two and nine times. This sequence joins TRBV5-6 and TRBJ1-1, with 9 bases aligning to TRBD1. Germline V gives CDR1 SGHDT, CDR2 YYEEEE. V trimming: 2 bases; J trimming: 0 bases; junction bases outside the gene matches: 5. This CDR3 comprises 16 residues. CDR3 coding DNA: TGTGCCAGCAGCTTCCGGGACAGGGCGATGAACACTGAAGCTTTCTTT. Translated: CASSFRDRAMNTEAFF.

The V call is TRBV30, the J call TRBJ1-1; 9 positions match TRBD1. The germline CDR1 and CDR2 sequences are GTSNPN and SVGIG (reference sequence). There are 15 residues in the CDR3. V dropped 4 bases and J dropped 8; count of bases not matched to a gene: 14. This chain's CDR3 is CAWIDLRTGGWEAFF. The CDR3 DNA reads as TGTGCCTGGATCGATCTCCGCACAGGGGGCTGGGAAGCTTTCTTT.

The V call is TRBV5-6, the J call TRBJ2-5; D ambiguous. CDR3 length equals 14 residues. V was cut by 0 bases and J by 5 bases, with 11 bases left in between. Germline CDR1 is SGHDT and CDR2 is YYEEEE. The CDR3 DNA follows: TGTGCCAGCAGCTTGGAATATGTGGGGGAGACCCAGTACTTC. Residues: CASSLEYVGETQYF.

The chain links TRBV27 to TRBJ2-2, with D perhaps matching TRBD2 (6 bases). V shed 8 bases and J shed 7 bases, with 20 bases lying between them. Looked up from germline, CDR1 is MNHEY and CDR2 is SMNVEV (reference sequence). The CDR3 contains 15 residues. The CDR3 spells CASGQGTQEGGELFF. DNA of the CDR3: TGTGCCAGCGGACAAGGGACGCAGGAGGGCGGGGAGCTGTTTTTT.

A few counts support this clone. The CDR3 protein is CAIRGSNYGYTF. Here the CDR3 DNA reads TGTGCCATAAGAGGGTCTAACTATGGCTACACCTTC. The V call is TRBV10-3, the J call TRBJ1-2; D remains ambiguous. The CDR3 loop spans 12 amino acids. CDR1 and CDR2 from the germline V gene are ENHRY and SYGVKD. The V end lost 9 bases, the J end lost 0 bases, and 8 bases lay between the germline ends.

This clone has just one count. This chain connects TRBV19 to TRBJ1-4; 7 nucleotides agree with TRBD1. J lost 4 bases, V lost 6 bases, and 11 bases had no gene match. The CDR3 covers 16 residues. Germline loops: CDR1 LNHDA, CDR2 SQIVND (reference sequence). Written as DNA, the CDR3 is TGTGCCAGTAGAAGGAACGGACAGGTCGTTAATGAAAAACTGTTTTTT. It yields the protein CASRRNGQVVNEKLFF.